What follows are 27 T cell receptor beta chains derived from one specimen sequenced in a study of regulatory T cells in long-lasting Graves disease (dated by TCRdb to the early 2020s). The time point label on this specimen signifies: persistent/refractory GD, antithyroid drugs over 5 years with positive TRAb. For both TCR sequencing and RNA sequencing, RNA was extracted from PBMCs using TRIzol. Library preparation used multiplex PCR. Sequenced using an Illumina HiSeq 4000. iRepertoire HTBI primers and Arm-PCR amplification of CDR3 regions were used to construct TCR beta libraries. The raw public data were reprocessed by TCRdb itself: fastp quality trimming at Q25, MiXCR clonotype calling, in-frame beta chains only. One record per CDR3 amino acid sequence lists the most common genes and DNA. This sample is represented by roughly 490,000 distinct CDR3 sequences; roughly 23% of them were singletons. The ten most abundant clones make up around 13% of the sample.

The specimen was peripheral blood mononuclear cells (PBMCs), collected when the disease was refractory, from a patient treated with antithyroid drugs. These receptors all come from a female donor with Graves disease.

V is TRBV5-6 and J is TRBJ1-2; 10 bases line up with TRBD1. This CDR3 has 15 amino acids. J gave up 5 bases and V 6 bases, and 10 bases lay outside the gene matches. Germline V CDR1 and CDR2: SGHDT, YYEEEE. As DNA, the CDR3 is TGTGCCAGCACTCTGGAGAGGACAGGGGGATATGGCTACACCTTC. Translated: CASTLERTGGYGYTF.

This clonotype was recorded many times. V and J are TRBV12-3 or TRBV12-4 and TRBJ2-5; D is undetermined. The CDR3 has 14 amino acids. V lost 6 bases to trimming and J lost 1 base, with 12 bases between them. The CDR3 sequence: CASSLRHVQETQYF. CDR3 nucleotides: TGTGCCAGCAGCTTACGCCACGTCCAAGAGACCCAGTACTTC.

This rearrangement joins TRBV6-5 to TRBJ2-1, with a tentative D call TRBD1 (6 bases). The length of the CDR3 is 15 residues. Germline V gives CDR1 MNHEY, CDR2 SVGAGI. V lost 0 bases and J 8 bases, leaving 14 bases between the germline ends. The CDR3 sequence: CASSYSSGVKDEQFF. The CDR3 DNA reads TGTGCCAGCAGTTACTCGTCAGGGGTAAAGGATGAGCAGTTCTTC.

The table lists this clonotype with many counts. The V gene is TRBV28, the J gene TRBJ1-1, with D possibly matching TRBD1 (5 bases). V was shortened by 6 bases and J by 8 bases, with 13 bases between the two germline ends. Germline V gives CDR1 MDHEN, CDR2 SYDVKM. The length of the CDR3 is 12 residues. The DNA of the CDR3 is TGTGCCAGCAGCACTCCGACAGACGAAGCTTTCTTT. It specifies CASSTPTDEAFF. Full variable domain (outside the CDR3, taken from reference TRBV28 and TRBJ1-1): DVKVTQSSRYLVKRTGEKVFLECVQDMDHENMFWYRQDPGLGLRLIYFSYDVKMKEKGDIPEGYSVSREKKERFSLILESASTNQTSMYLCASSTPTDEAFFGQGTRLTVV.

There are many counts of this clonotype. The V call is TRBV19, the J call TRBJ2-7; tentatively, D is TRBD1 (5 bases). With 7 bases removed from V and 1 base from J, the gap between germline ends came to 17 bases. The CDR3 spans 15 residues. Germline CDR1 is LNHDA and CDR2 is SQIVND (reference sequence). CDR3 sequence: CASTIGAHSSYEQYF. CDR3 nucleotide sequence: TGTGCCAGTACAATAGGGGCCCACAGTTCCTACGAGCAGTACTTC.

Many counts were recorded for this clonotype. The rearrangement uses TRBV6-1 and TRBJ1-1; D is ambiguous. Between the trimmed V and J ends, which lost 6 bases and 5 bases, there was a span of 10 bases. CDR3 length equals 12 residues. CDR1 is MNHNS and CDR2 is SASEGT in the germline V gene. This CDR3 reads CASRVGWTEAFF. The CDR3 DNA reads TGTGCCAGCAGGGTGGGATGGACTGAAGCTTTCTTT.

At least ten counts were recorded for this clonotype. This rearrangement joins TRBV6-5 to TRBJ1-5; D ambiguous. This CDR3 has 15 amino acids. CDR1 and CDR2 (germline): MNHEY, SVGAGI. Trimming removed 2 bases at V and 3 bases at J, with 11 bases between. CDR3 loop: CASSYGSGDNQPQHF. The CDR3 DNA is TGTGCCAGCAGTTACGGCTCAGGAGACAATCAGCCCCAGCATTTT.

This clonotype was observed many times. This chain joins TRBV10-3 and TRBJ2-7; 7 bases are shared with TRBD2. V gave up 9 bases and J gave up 6 bases; unmatched junction bases: 11. Per germline, CDR1 ENHRY and CDR2 SYGVKD. The CDR3 spans 13 residues. The CDR3 sequence: CAIRLAGRVEQYF. DNA of the CDR3: TGTGCCATACGACTAGCAGGCCGGGTCGAGCAGTACTTC.

The CDR3 nucleotides read TGCGCCAGCAGCCTTAACCGGGACAGATCCAATCAGCCCCAGCATTTT. Translated: CASSLNRDRSNQPQHF. The rearrangement links TRBV5-1 to TRBJ1-5; 7 bases match TRBD1. Germline V gene lookup returns CDR1 SGHRS and CDR2 YFSETQ. This CDR3 region has 16 residues. The V gene end was trimmed by 4 bases and the J gene end by 3 bases; junction bases not matched to a gene: 10.

This clonotype has a count of ten or more. The chain joins TRBV12-3 or TRBV12-4 to TRBJ2-2, with D perhaps assigned TRBD1 or TRBD2 (6 bases each). The CDR3 spans 13 residues. Trimming removed 6 bases at V and 7 bases at J, with 12 bases between. The CDR3 sequence: CASRAGGHGELFF. CDR3 nucleotide sequence: TGTGCCAGCAGGGCCGGGGGCCACGGGGAGCTGTTTTTT.

This clonotype was recorded at least ten times. The V call is TRBV6-2 or TRBV6-3, the J call TRBJ1-1, with D unclear. Trimming shortened V by 2 bases and J by 7 bases, and 11 bases separated the two germline ends. The CDR3 is 13 amino acids. Germline-derived CDR1 and CDR2 are MNHEY and SVGEGT. Here the CDR3 reads CASSYARRVEAFF. Here the CDR3 DNA reads TGTGCCAGCAGTTACGCCCGACGGGTTGAAGCTTTCTTT.

This clonotype showed up many times. The chain employs TRBV28 and TRBJ1-2; TRBD1 might be the D (6 bases). Germline CDR1 MDHEN, CDR2 SYDVKM. CDR3 length: 14 residues. The V end was cut by 3 bases, the J end by 6 bases, with 14 bases between. The CDR3 here is CASSLTGEGDGYTF. CDR3 DNA sequence: TGTGCCAGCAGTTTGACAGGCGAAGGCGATGGCTACACCTTC.

The V call is TRBV5-1, the J call TRBJ2-7, with D perhaps assigned TRBD1 or TRBD2 (5 bases each). There are 12 residues in the CDR3. Deletions cut 2 bases from V and 5 bases from J, with 8 bases between. Germline values: CDR1 SGHRS, CDR2 YFSETQ. DNA of the CDR3: TGCGCCAGCAGCTTCGGGGACCACGAGCAGTACTTC. Its translation: CASSFGDHEQYF.

This clonotype was found many times. V usage is TRBV29-1 and J usage is TRBJ2-5; 9 bases fit TRBD1. The germline gives CDR1 SQVTM, CDR2 ANQGSEA. The CDR3 runs to 15 residues. V lost 3 bases to trimming and J lost 5 bases; unmatched junction nucleotides: 10. CDR3 loop: CSVDGTGPAMETQYF. The CDR3 nucleotides are TGCAGCGTTGATGGGACAGGGCCCGCGATGGAGACCCAGTACTTC.

This clonotype was found a few times. This sequence joins TRBV11-2 and TRBJ1-6; 9 bases align to TRBD1. The germline V gene encodes CDR1 SGHAT and CDR2 FQNNGV. Trimming took 3 bases from V and 5 from J; bases not matched to a gene: 2. CDR3 length: 15 amino acids. The CDR3 sequence: CASSFRQGDNSPLHF. In DNA, the CDR3 is TGTGCCAGCAGCTTCCGACAGGGGGATAATTCACCCCTCCACTTT.

There are many counts of this clonotype. V is TRBV12-3 or TRBV12-4 and J is TRBJ2-7; 11 bases align to TRBD1. CDR3 length equals 14 residues. With V trimmed by 5 bases and J by 6 bases, 6 bases remained unmatched. This CDR3 is CASSPGTGGGEQYF. CDR3 nucleotide sequence: TGTGCCAGCAGTCCAGGGACAGGGGGGGGCGAGCAGTACTTC.

The sample holds many counts of this clonotype. The CDR3 protein is CASSLTRQDYGYTF. DNA of the CDR3: TGTGCCAGCAGCTTAACGCGCCAGGACTATGGCTACACCTTC. The chain couples TRBV7-3 to TRBJ1-2; D is ambiguous. CDR1 is SGHTA and CDR2 is FQGTGA in the germline V gene. This CDR3 contains 14 residues. V lost 0 bases, J lost 3 bases, and 8 bases lay in between.

The rearrangement uses TRBV7-2 and TRBJ2-1; D tentatively fits TRBD1 or TRBD2 (5 bases each). CDR1 is SGHTA, CDR2 FQGNSA, per germline. The CDR3 covers 15 residues. The ends were cut back, 0 bases at V and 2 bases at J, with 8 bases in the middle. CDR3 protein: CASSLAGVTYNEQFF. As DNA, the CDR3 is TGTGCCAGCAGCTTAGCGGGGGTGACCTACAATGAGCAGTTCTTC.

This clonotype was seen at least ten times. The chain is built from TRBV27 and TRBJ1-1; the D gene is possibly TRBD1 (6 bases). This CDR3 contains 15 residues. V was pared by 3 bases and J by 5 bases, with 16 bases between. Germline V gene lookup returns CDR1 MNHEY and CDR2 SMNVEV (reference sequence). The chain's CDR3 is CASSFLGGGRTEAFF. The CDR3 coding sequence is TGTGCCAGCAGTTTTCTGGGGGGCGGGAGAACTGAAGCTTTCTTT.

The table lists this clonotype with many counts. The chain is built from TRBV28 and TRBJ2-7; TRBD1 matches 11 bases. Unmatched junction bases numbered 7, after V lost 5 bases and J lost 7 bases. The CDR3 contains 14 residues. The germline V gene encodes CDR1 MDHEN and CDR2 SYDVKM. As DNA, the CDR3 is TGTGCCAGCAGTGGACAGGGGGCAGGGAGGGAGCAGTACTTC. It codes for CASSGQGAGREQYF.

J is TRBJ2-3 and V is TRBV12-3 or TRBV12-4, with 10 bases that match TRBD1. V was clipped by 4 bases and J by 3 bases; unmatched bases: 1. The length of the CDR3 is 14 residues. Here the CDR3 DNA reads TGTGCCAGCAGTTGGACAGGGGGTACAGATACGCAGTATTTT. Its protein is CASSWTGGTDTQYF.

This clonotype was found many times. This chain links TRBV12-3 or TRBV12-4 with TRBJ2-5; D is possibly TRBD2 (6 bases). Trimming shortened V by 2 bases and J by 7 bases, and 17 bases separated the two germline ends. The CDR3 spans 15 residues. DNA of the CDR3: TGTGCCAGCAGTTTAAGCGGGCGCATGGGGGGGACCCAGTACTTC. Its protein product is CASSLSGRMGGTQYF.

The count of this clonotype is one. A read error may account for a junction end that differs from germline. This rearrangement joins TRBV5-6 to TRBJ1-1, with TRBD1 matching over 8 bases. The CDR3 loop spans 13 amino acids. CDR1 SGHDT and CDR2 YYEEEE come from the germline V gene. DNA of the CDR3: TGTGCCAGCAGCGTCACAGGGGGGGGTCTTCAACCGTTT. This encodes CASSVTGGGLQPF.

This clonotype was detected a few times. The V gene is TRBV11-3, the J gene TRBJ2-7; TRBD2 agrees at 11 bases. The CDR3 is 19 amino acids. Losses at the gene ends were 0 bases for V and 0 bases for J; bases not matched to a gene: 10. The germline V gene has CDR1 SGHNT and CDR2 YENEEA. The CDR3 spells CASSLEGGTSGLRSYEQYF. CDR3 nucleotide sequence: TGTGCCAGCAGCTTAGAAGGAGGGACTAGCGGATTACGCTCCTACGAGCAGTACTTC.

The V gene is TRBV19, the J gene TRBJ2-2; D is ambiguous. In germline, CDR1 is LNHDA, CDR2 SQIVND (reference sequence). The CDR3 totals 15 residues. V gave up 4 bases and J gave up 1 base, with 10 bases separating them. The CDR3 is CASSKLRMNTGELFF. DNA of the CDR3: TGTGCCAGTAGTAAACTGAGAATGAACACCGGGGAGCTGTTTTTT.

The V call is TRBV29-1, the J call TRBJ1-1, with D perhaps TRBD1 (6 bases). Germline CDR1 SQVTM, CDR2 ANQGSEA. V was clipped by 4 bases and J by 5 bases, with 14 bases between them. CDR3 length equals 13 residues. The CDR3 nucleotides are TGCAGCGTTGGGGGGCCGTGGGGTACTGAAGCTTTCTTT. Translation: CSVGGPWGTEAFF.

The sample holds many counts of this clonotype. The V call is TRBV9, the J call TRBJ2-5; 7 bases fit TRBD1. The CDR3 has 14 amino acids. Germline V gives CDR1 SGDLS, CDR2 YYNGEE. V lost 0 bases, J lost 4 bases, and 3 bases stayed unmatched. This CDR3 is CASSVDPGGETQYF. The CDR3 nucleotides are TGTGCCAGCAGCGTAGATCCAGGGGGAGAGACCCAGTACTTC. Full variable domain (remainder filled in from reference TRBV9 and TRBJ2-5): DSGVTQTPKHLITATGQRVTLRCSPRSGDLSVYWYQQSLDQGLQFLIQYYNGEERAKGNILERFSAQQFPDLHSELNLSSLELGDSALYFCASSVDPGGETQYFGPGTRLLVL.